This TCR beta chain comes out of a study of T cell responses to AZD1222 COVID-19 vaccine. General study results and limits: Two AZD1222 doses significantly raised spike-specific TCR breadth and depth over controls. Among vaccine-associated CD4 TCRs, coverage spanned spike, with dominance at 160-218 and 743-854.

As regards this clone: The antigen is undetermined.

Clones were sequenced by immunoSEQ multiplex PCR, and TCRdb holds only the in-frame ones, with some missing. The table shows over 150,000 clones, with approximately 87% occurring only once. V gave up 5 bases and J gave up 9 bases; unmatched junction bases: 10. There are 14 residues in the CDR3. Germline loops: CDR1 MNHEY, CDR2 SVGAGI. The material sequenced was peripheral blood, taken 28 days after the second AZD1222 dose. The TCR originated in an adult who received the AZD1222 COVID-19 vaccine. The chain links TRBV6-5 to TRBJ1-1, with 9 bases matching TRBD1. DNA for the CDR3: TGTGCCAGCAGTACTAACAGGGGGCGCATCAAAGCTTTCTTT. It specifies CASSTNRGRIKAFF.